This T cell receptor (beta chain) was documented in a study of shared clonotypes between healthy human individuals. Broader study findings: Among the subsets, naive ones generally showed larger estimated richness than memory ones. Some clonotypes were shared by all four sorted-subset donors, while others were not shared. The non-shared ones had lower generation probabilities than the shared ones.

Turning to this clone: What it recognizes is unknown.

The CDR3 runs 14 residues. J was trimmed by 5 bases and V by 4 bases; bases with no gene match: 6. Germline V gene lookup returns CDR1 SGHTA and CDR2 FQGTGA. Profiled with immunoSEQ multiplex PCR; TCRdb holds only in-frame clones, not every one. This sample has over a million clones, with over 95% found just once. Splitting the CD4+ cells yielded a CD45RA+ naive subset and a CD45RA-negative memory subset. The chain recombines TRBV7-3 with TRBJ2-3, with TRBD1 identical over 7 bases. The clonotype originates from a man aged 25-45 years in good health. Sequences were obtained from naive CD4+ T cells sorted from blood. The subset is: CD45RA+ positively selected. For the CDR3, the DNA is TGTGCCAGCAGCTACAGACAGGGCTTAGATACGCAGTATTTT. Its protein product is CASSYRQGLDTQYF.